This T cell receptor beta chain was identified during a study of shared clonotypes between healthy human individuals. TCRdb keeps only in-frame clones here, not all; method: immunoSEQ multiplex PCR. This sample has about 520,000 clones, with roughly 95% found just once. This CDR3 comprises 15 residues. From germline, CDR1 is SEHNR and CDR2 FQNEAQ (reference sequence). The V and J ends lost 1 base and 7 bases, in that order; junction bases with no gene match: 7. The chain couples TRBV7-9 to TRBJ1-2; 9 bases fit TRBD1. Sequenced sample: naive CD4+ T cells sorted from blood. Specified subset: CD45RA+ positively selected. This sequence originates from a woman aged 30 to 39 in good health. The CDR3 DNA reads as TGTGCCAGCAGCTTAGTTGTGGGGACAGGGTTTGGCTACACCTTC. Its protein is CASSLVVGTGFGYTF.